Only one count was recorded for the clone carrying this TCR beta chain. Its antigen is still unknown. Germline V gives CDR1 KGHSH, CDR2 LQKENI. This CDR3 contains 14 residues. V was shortened by 4 bases and J by 1 base, with 10 bases between the two germline ends. Sequencing was performed with immunoSEQ multiplex PCR; in TCRdb, only in-frame clones are kept and a portion is missing. The sample has about 87,000 clones; roughly 90% are singletons. This sample is drawn from a study of siplizumab effects on memory and regulatory T cells. The study's findings and limits: Proliferating CD4+ or CD8+ clones, roughly 80-96% of them, lacked an assignable naive or memory phenotype. It was never confirmed that proliferating Tregs from siplizumab cultures were suppressive.

V and J are TRBV18 and TRBJ2-5; weak D call: TRBD2 (6 bases). This TCR was sampled from a human donor in good health. The specimen was Tregs sorted from blood. CDR3 residues: CASSQSGVQETQYF. In nucleotides, the CDR3 is TGTGCCAGCTCACAGTCGGGGGTCCAAGAGACCCAGTACTTC.